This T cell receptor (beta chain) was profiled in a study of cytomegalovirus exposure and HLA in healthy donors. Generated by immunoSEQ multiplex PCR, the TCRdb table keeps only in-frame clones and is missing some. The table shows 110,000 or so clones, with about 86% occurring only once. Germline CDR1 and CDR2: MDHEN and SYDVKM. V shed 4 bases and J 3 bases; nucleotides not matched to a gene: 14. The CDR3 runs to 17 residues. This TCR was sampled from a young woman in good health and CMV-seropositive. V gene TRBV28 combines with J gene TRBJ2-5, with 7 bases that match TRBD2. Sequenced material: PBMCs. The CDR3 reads CASSSPLSRGREETQYF. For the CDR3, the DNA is TGTGCCAGCAGTTCCCCCCTCTCACGGGGGAGGGAAGAGACCCAGTACTTC. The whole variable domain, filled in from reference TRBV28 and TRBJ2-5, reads DVKVTQSSRYLVKRTGEKVFLECVQDMDHENMFWYRQDPGLGLRLIYFSYDVKMKEKGDIPEGYSVSREKKERFSLILESASTNQTSMYLCASSSPLSRGREETQYFGPGTRLLVL.